A selection of T cell receptor beta chains follows, all from one sample in a study of cytomegalovirus exposure and HLA in healthy donors. Repertoires were generated with immunoSEQ multiplex PCR, while TCRdb's copy carries only in-frame clones and drops some. The sample has under 300,000 clones, roughly 86% seen once. Sequencing used PBMCs. The receptor set was obtained from a woman aged 40 to 50 in good health and CMV-seropositive. The CDR3 runs from the conserved cysteine through the conserved F or W. D genes are given only for firm matches. Clone sizes are given selectively: once, few, many, or a class where the clone is expanded.

CDR3nt	CDR3aa	abundance	d_gene	v_gene	j_gene
TGTGCCAGCAGTTCCTACACAGGGGCTATCTCCTACGAGCAGTACTTC	CASSSYTGAISYEQYF	NA	TRBD1	TRBV27	TRBJ2-7
TGTGCCAGCAGTTTATTGTCCGGGGGGAGAAATTCACCCCTCCACTTT	CASSLLSGGRNSPLHF	NA	NA	TRBV27	TRBJ1-6
TGTGCCAGCAGCGCCTCGGAAACAGGGCGCAATCAGCCCCAGCATTTT	CASSASETGRNQPQHF	NA	NA	TRBV27	TRBJ1-5
TGTGCCAGCGGGTCCTTAGGGACACTATTCTCCTACGAGCAGTACTTC	CASGSLGTLFSYEQYF	NA	NA	TRBV28	TRBJ2-7
TGTGCCAGCAGTGACCCGGGGGGCGACACTGAAGCTTTCTTT	CASSDPGGDTEAFF	NA	NA	TRBV2	TRBJ1-1
TGCGCCAGCAGCCGCGGGGAGGCGGGAAGTTACGAGCAGTACTTC	CASSRGEAGSYEQYF	few	NA	TRBV4-1	TRBJ2-7
TGTGCCAGCAGTTACTCGCGGGACGAGCAGTACTTC	CASSYSRDEQYF	NA	NA	TRBV6-6	TRBJ2-7
TGCGCCAGCAGCCGGGGGAGCGGCTCTAGCACAGATACGCAGTATTTT	CASSRGSGSSTDTQYF	NA	NA	TRBV5-1	TRBJ2-3
TGTGCCAGCAGCTTGGTAGGGTGGACTAGGCACACCGGGGAGCTGTTTTTT	CASSLVGWTRHTGELFF	NA	TRBD2	TRBV5-4	TRBJ2-2
TGTGCCAGCAGCTTTTTACGGGGGGGCGGCGAGCAGTACTTC	CASSFLRGGGEQYF	NA	TRBD2	TRBV5-4	TRBJ2-7
TGCAGCGGAACACAGGGGGGGAACACTGAAGCTTTCTTT	CSGTQGGNTEAFF	NA	TRBD1	TRBV29-1	TRBJ1-1
TGTGCCAGCAGTGGTGGGACTAGCGGGAGACAAGATACGCAGTATTTT	CASSGGTSGRQDTQYF	NA	TRBD2	TRBV6-1	TRBJ2-3
TGTGCCAGCAGCTTTGGACAGGGGAGAAATCAGCCCCAGCATTTT	CASSFGQGRNQPQHF	NA	TRBD1	TRBV6-4	TRBJ1-5